This T cell receptor beta chain was identified during a study of T cells in localized non-small cell lung cancer. Broader study findings: Prolonged overall survival went with higher T cell density in the blood. Because sequencing included only one region (of the tumor), heterogeneity remains possible. Uninvolved adjacent lung showed the highest T cell clonality, exceeding tumor. Within adjacent lung there appeared a median approximately 60 of the top 100 tumor clones.

This CDR3 is built from 13 residues. In germline, CDR1 is SNHLY, CDR2 FYNNEI. Here immunoSEQ multiplex PCR was the method, and the copy in TCRdb shows in-frame clones only, minus some. The table shows 45,000 to 60,000 clones, with around 86% occurring only once. In regard to this clone: Its antigen is not identified. An end of the junction does not agree with germline; a read error may underlie this.

The J gene is TRBJ2-5, the V gene TRBV2; a weak D match, TRBD1 (6 bases). Sample: PBMCs, taken before any cancer treatment. The receptor's source is a man between 40 and 70 years old with stage II lung adenocarcinoma. The CDR3 loop is CASSMGALEAQYF. As DNA, the CDR3 is TGTGCCAGCAGTATGGGGGCCCTAGAGGCCCAGTACTTC.